The clone carrying this TCR beta chain was observed at least ten times. Its antigen is unknown. A Clinical Activity Score of at least 3, a NOSPECS grade of at least 4 and a duration under 3 months were recorded in the ophthalmopathy patients. Patients showing uncontrolled infection, other autoimmune disease, pregnancy or lactation were ineligible. The diagnostic basis comprised clinical symptoms, serum thyroxine and TRAb, thyroid ultrasound and orbital computed tomography. This entry is derived from a study of T cells in Graves' hyperthyroidism and ophthalmopathy. Using RNA transcripts as the source, TCR beta CDR3 regions were amplified. The TCR CDR3 was amplified in a first-round RT-PCR using the HTBI primer set. MiXCR was run by TCRdb on the multiplex PCR reads, yielding one entry per CDR3 protein. Of about 640,000 distinct CDR3 sequences in the sample, about 14% are singletons; the top ten hold 9.5% to 15%.

The study, taken as a whole, reports: Most thyroid clonotypes that were expanded above 0.001 also turned up in blood.

The receptor was isolated from a woman in her fifties or sixties with Graves' ophthalmopathy. Source material: blood.

CDR3 DNA sequence: TGTGCTAGTGCTCCACACCGGTGGACTGAAGCTTTCTTT. It codes for CASAPHRWTEAFF. V gene TRBV12-5 combines with J gene TRBJ1-1; D gene ambiguous. Trimming pared 7 bases from V and 5 bases from J, leaving 14 bases between. The germline CDR1 and CDR2 sequences are LGHNT and FRNRAP. This CDR3 comprises 13 residues.